This T cell receptor (beta chain) was profiled in a study of shared clonotypes between healthy human individuals. Whole-study context: Ranging from 18 to 49 in age, donors were two women and three men.

Profiling relied on immunoSEQ multiplex PCR, and the TCRdb table lists in-frame clones only, not all of them. The sample has millions of clones; 85% to 95% are singletons. General observations from the study: Clonotype sharing among donors was thought likely to change with sequencing depth.

This CDR3 spans 17 amino acids. V lost 5 bases, J lost 5 bases, and 24 bases lay in between. CDR1 is MNHEY, CDR2 SMNVEV, per germline (reference sequence). Note on this clone: As yet, its antigen is unknown.

The chain couples TRBV27 to TRBJ2-5; TRBD2 might be the D (7 bases). Sequenced input: naive CD4+ T cells from PBMCs. As for subset: CD45RA+ positively selected. This TCR came from a man in his late teens or twenties in good health. Some clones in this sample may be carry-over from other donors' samples. The CDR3 DNA follows: TGTGCCAGCAGTCCTACAGAGGGGGGCGGGAGAGGGGAGACCCAGTACTTC. Its protein is CASSPTEGGGRGETQYF.